This T cell receptor beta chain came from a study of T cell responses to AZD1222 COVID-19 vaccine. Remarks on this clone: Its antigen is as yet unknown.

The study, taken as a whole, reports: Close to half of all spike-specific TCRs reportedly target regions of the variants that are unmutated. Of the AZD1222 recipients, only five to seven were seropositive at baseline. Females outnumbered males among donors, who were mostly white British; clonal diversity was possibly underestimated.

Assay used: immunoSEQ multiplex PCR; TCRdb lists only in-frame clones, some missing. This sample carries 150,000 to 200,000 clones, 88% of them seen once, and the ten largest clones take roughly 25%. The CDR3 is 12 residues long. Deletions cut 7 bases from V and 3 bases from J, with 7 bases between. The germline V gene encodes CDR1 MDHEN and CDR2 SYDVKM. The rearrangement joins TRBV28 to TRBJ1-5; no clear D gene. This receptor was taken from an adult who received the AZD1222 COVID-19 vaccine. Sequences were derived from peripheral blood, sampled 28 days after the second AZD1222 dose. DNA for the CDR3: TGTGCCAGCAAAAGTAACAATCAGCCCCAGCATTTT. Protein product: CASKSNNQPQHF.